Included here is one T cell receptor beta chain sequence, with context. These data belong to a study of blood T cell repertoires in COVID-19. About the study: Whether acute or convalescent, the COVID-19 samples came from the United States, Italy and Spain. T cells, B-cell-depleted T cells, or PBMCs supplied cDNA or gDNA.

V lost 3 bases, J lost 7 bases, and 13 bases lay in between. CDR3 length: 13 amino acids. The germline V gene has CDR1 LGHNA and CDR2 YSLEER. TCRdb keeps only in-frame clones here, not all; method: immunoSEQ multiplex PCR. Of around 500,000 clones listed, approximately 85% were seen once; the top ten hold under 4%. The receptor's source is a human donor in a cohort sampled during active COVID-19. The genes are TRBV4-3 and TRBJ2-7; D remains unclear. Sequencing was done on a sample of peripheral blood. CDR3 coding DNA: TGCGCCAGCAGCCACCAAACCCAGTGGGAGCAGTACTTC. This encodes CASSHQTQWEQYF.